The text below deals with one T cell receptor beta chain. Other DNA sequences in the sample encode the same CDR3. The sample originates from a study of blood T cell repertoires in COVID-19. For the study at large: Sites across the United States, Italy and Spain contributed samples from acute and convalescent COVID-19. The cDNA or gDNA used as material had been derived from T cells, B-cell-depleted T cells, or PBMCs.

Original methodology: Amplified reference gene primers provided the basis for estimating nucleated cell counts. The table came from immunoSEQ multiplex PCR; TCRdb's copy has only in-frame clones and leaves some out. V and J calls and clone size are as listed in that table; D and trimming were resolved from the DNA. The table includes 150,000 to 200,000 clones, about 85% detected once. Germline CDR1 reads SGHRS; CDR2 reads YFSETQ. V was clipped by 5 bases and J by 1 base, with 12 bases between them. The CDR3 runs 14 residues. The V call is TRBV5-1, the J call TRBJ1-1, with TRBD1 as a possible D gene (5 bases). Sequences were obtained from peripheral blood. The sequence derives from a man of 80 years or more with COVID-19, enrolled during active disease. The CDR3 sequence: CASSLGAENTEAFF. The CDR3 nucleotides read TGCGCCAGCAGTTTAGGGGCGGAGAACACTGAAGCTTTCTTT.